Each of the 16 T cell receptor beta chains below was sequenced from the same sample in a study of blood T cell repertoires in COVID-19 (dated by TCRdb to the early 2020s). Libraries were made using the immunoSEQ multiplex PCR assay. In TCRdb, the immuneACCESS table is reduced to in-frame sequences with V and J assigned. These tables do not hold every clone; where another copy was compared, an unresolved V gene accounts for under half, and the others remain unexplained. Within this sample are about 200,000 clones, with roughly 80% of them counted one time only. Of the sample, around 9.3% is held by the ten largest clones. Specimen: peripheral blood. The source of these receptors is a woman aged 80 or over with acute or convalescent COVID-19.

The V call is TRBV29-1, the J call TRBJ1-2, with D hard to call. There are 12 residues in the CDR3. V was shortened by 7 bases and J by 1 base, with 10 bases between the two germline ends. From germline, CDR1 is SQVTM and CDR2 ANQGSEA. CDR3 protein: CSGFQVNYGYTF. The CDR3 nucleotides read TGCAGCGGATTCCAGGTTAACTATGGCTACACCTTC.

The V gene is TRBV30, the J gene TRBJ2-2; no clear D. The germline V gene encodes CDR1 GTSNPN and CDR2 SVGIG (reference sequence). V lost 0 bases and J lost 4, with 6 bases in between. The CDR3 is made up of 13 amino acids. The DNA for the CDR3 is TGTGCCTGGAGTGTAGTCAGCACCGGGGAGCTGTTTTTT. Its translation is CAWSVVSTGELFF.

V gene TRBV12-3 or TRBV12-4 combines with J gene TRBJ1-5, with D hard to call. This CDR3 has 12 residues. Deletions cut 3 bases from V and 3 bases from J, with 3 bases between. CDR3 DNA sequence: TGTGCCAGCAGTTTCAACAATCAGCCCCAGCATTTT. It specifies CASSFNNQPQHF.

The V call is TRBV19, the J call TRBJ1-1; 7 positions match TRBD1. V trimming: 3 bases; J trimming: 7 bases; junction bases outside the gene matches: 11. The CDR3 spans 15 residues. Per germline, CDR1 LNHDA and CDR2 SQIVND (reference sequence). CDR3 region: CASSMVSDRNNEAFF. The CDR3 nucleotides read TGTGCCAGTAGTATGGTCTCGGACAGGAATAATGAAGCTTTCTTT.

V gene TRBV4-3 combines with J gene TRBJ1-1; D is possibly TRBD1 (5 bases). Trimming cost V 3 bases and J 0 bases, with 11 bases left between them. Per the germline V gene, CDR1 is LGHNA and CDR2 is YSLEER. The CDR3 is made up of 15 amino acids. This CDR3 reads CASSQQGLMNTEAFF. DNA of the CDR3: TGCGCCAGCAGCCAGCAGGGCCTTATGAACACTGAAGCTTTCTTT.

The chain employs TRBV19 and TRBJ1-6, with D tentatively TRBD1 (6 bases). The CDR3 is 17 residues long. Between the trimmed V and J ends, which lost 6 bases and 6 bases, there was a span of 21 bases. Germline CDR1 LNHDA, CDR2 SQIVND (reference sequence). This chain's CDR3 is CASRLPGQGSGNSPLHF. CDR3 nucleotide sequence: TGTGCCAGTAGGCTTCCGGGACAAGGCTCCGGTAATTCACCCCTCCACTTT.

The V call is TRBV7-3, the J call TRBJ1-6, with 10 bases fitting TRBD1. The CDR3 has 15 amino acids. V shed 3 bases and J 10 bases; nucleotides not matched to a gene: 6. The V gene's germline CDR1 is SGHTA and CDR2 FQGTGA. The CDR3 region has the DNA TGTGCCAGCAGCTTCCGGGGACAGGGGTCGTCACCCCTCCACTTT. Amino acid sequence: CASSFRGQGSSPLHF.

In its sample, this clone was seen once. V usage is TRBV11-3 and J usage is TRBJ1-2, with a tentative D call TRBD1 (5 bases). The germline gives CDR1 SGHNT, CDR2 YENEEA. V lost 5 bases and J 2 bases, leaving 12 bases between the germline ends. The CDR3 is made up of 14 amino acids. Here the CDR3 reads CASSLDNSNYGYTF. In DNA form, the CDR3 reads TGTGCCAGCAGCCTGGACAATTCAAACTATGGCTACACCTTC.

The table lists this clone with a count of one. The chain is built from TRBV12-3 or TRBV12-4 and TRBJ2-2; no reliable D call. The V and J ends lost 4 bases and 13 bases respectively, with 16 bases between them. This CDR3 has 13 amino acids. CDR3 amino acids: CASSYSTLGGLFF. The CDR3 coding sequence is TGTGCCAGCAGTTACTCGACTCTGGGTGGGCTGTTTTTT.

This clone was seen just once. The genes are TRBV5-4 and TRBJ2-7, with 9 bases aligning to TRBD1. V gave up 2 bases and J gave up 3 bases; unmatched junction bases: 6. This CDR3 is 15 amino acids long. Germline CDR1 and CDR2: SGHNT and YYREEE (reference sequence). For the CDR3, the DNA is TGTGCCAGCAGCTTACCGGACAGGGGTTTCTACGAGCAGTACTTC. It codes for CASSLPDRGFYEQYF.

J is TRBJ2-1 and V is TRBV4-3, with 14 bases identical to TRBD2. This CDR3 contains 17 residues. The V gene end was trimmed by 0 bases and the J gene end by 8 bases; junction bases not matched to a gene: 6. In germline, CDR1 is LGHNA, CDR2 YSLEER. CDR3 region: CASSQDGTSGGRDEQFF. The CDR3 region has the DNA TGCGCCAGCAGCCAAGACGGGACTAGCGGGGGTAGGGATGAGCAGTTCTTC.

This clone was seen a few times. The CDR3 loop is CASKQNREQPQHF. The CDR3, as DNA: TGTGCCAGTAAACAAAACAGGGAACAGCCCCAGCATTTT. The gene calls are TRBV19 and TRBJ1-5; a possible D gene is TRBD1 (6 bases). There are 13 residues in the CDR3. Deletions cut 7 bases from V and 7 bases from J, with 14 bases between. Germline loops: CDR1 LNHDA, CDR2 SQIVND (reference sequence).

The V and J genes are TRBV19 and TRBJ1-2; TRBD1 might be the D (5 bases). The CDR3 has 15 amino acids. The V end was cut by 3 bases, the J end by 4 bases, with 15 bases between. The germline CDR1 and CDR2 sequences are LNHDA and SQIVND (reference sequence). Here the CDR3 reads CASSIGARVGYGYTF. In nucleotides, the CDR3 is TGTGCCAGTAGTATTGGGGCAAGGGTAGGCTATGGCTACACCTTC.

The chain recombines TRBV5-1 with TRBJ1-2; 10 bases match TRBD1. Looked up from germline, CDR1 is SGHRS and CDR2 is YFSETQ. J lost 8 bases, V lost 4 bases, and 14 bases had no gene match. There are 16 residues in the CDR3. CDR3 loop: CASSRSDRRQGAGYTF. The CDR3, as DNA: TGCGCCAGCAGCCGATCCGATCGCAGACAGGGGGCGGGCTACACCTTC.

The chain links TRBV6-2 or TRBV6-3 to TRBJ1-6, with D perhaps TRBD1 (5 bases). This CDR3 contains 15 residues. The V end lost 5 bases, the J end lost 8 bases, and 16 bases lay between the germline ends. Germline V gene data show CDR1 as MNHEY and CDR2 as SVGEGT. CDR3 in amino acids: CASSPSSGDHSPLHF. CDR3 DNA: TGTGCCAGCAGTCCATCCTCGGGGGACCATTCACCCCTCCACTTT.

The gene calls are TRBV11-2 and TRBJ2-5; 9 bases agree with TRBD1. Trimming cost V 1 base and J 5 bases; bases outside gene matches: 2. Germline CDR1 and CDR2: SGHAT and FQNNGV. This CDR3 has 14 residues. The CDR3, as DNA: TGTGCCAGCAGCTTAGGGGACAGGGTGGAGACCCAGTACTTC. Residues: CASSLGDRVETQYF.